What follows is one TCR beta chain and its context. Its antigen specificity is not known. The sequencer was an Illumina HiSeq 2000. TCR beta cDNA libraries were made by 5'RACE template switching that added a universal primer site and unique molecular identifiers. cDNA synthesis was primed from the TCR beta constant segment and was followed by two successive PCR amplification steps. The study's processing was this. Reads were demultiplexed and grouped by UMI with MIGEC, and clonotypes were assembled and quantified with MiTCR. To exclude erroneous sequences, any TCR cDNA sequence not supported by at least two reads was discarded. The tcR package was used for downstream repertoire analysis, and clonotypes were matched across fractions by CDR3 nucleotide sequence plus V segment. Antigen specificity was annotated against VDJdb with VDJmatch, allowing one amino acid substitution in CDR3. After the reads were reprocessed by TCRdb, one entry was made per CDR3 protein sequence, with no DNA. These V and J calls derive from TCRdb rather than the authors' analysis. The data table for this sample lists about 410,000 distinct CDR3 sequences. The ten largest clones add up to around 10% of the sample.

The sample is drawn from a study of T cells expressing NK-cell markers (dated by TCRdb to about 2020). Study-level background: Under 10 donors provided sorted CD3+CD56+NKG2C+, CD3+CD56+NKG2C- and CD3+CD56-NKG2C+ T-cell subsets, whose TCR beta-chain repertoires were profiled. Libraries were sequenced as 2 x 150 bp reads on Illumina HiSeq 2000/2500, MiSeq or NextSeq. Randomly selected healthy volunteers, three men and five women, were used as the eight sequenced donors. Among the eight sequenced donors, only one was HCMV-seronegative, while the other seven were HCMV-seropositive. Study-level results and caveats: Those dominant clonotypes were again the most abundant among CD3+CD56-NKG2C+ cells in several donors, at about 28.3-60.1%. Whether the expanded NKG2C-expressing T cell clones were specific for HCMV antigens remained unclear. In six or seven donors, the dominant CD3+CD56+NKG2C+ clonotypes ranked among the top 10 CD8+ clonotypes, making up roughly 1.0-7.0% of CD8+ T cells.

Sequences MNHEY (CDR1) and SVGAGI (CDR2) are obtained from the germline V gene. The CDR3 covers 12 residues, taking in both the cysteine and the phenylalanine. No DNA sequence was recorded. To determine HCMV serostatus, a commercial ELISA kit was used to detect HCMV-specific IgG in serum. Ficoll density gradient centrifugation was used to isolate peripheral blood mononuclear cells from blood. The sample was blood T cells: a sorted CD56 or NKG2C T cell subset, CD4+ or CD8+ T cells, or bulk PBMC T cells (not recorded which). The TCR originated in a woman between 50 and 59 years old in good health. Donor details come from another sample of the same person, matched by shared clones. The V and J segments used are TRBV6-5 and TRBJ2-2. CDR3 protein: CASTRRGGELFF.